This TCR beta chain was profiled in a study of shared clonotypes between healthy human individuals. Study summary: A donor's plate count was three for CD4 naive and three for CD4 memory; CD8 naive had two and CD8 memory one. Findings and caveats of the study: Non-shared clonotypes were found to have lower generation probabilities than the clonotypes that were shared by all four of the sorted-subset donors.

In germline, CDR1 is SEHNR, CDR2 FQNEAQ (reference sequence). The CDR3 runs to 15 residues. J was trimmed by 4 bases and V by 1 base; bases with no gene match: 1. Of note for this clone: As yet, its antigen is unknown.

CD45RO negativity and positive selection for CCR7 defined naive CD8 cells, a population that excluded terminally differentiated effector memory CD45RA+ cells. The run depth of the assay was deep. Genomic DNA per cell subset filled all wells of several immunoSEQ plates. Here immunoSEQ multiplex PCR was the method, and the copy in TCRdb shows in-frame clones only, minus some. Of approximately 2,200,000 clones in the sample, approximately 94% were seen once. This receptor was taken from a man aged 18 to 30 in good health. Some clones in this sample may be carry-over from other donors' samples. Source material: naive CD8+ T cells from PBMCs. The J gene is TRBJ2-7, the V gene TRBV7-9, with 13 bases matching TRBD2. This chain's CDR3 is CASSLVTSGRYEQYF. The CDR3 nucleotides are TGTGCCAGCAGCTTAGTGACTAGCGGGAGGTACGAGCAGTACTTC.